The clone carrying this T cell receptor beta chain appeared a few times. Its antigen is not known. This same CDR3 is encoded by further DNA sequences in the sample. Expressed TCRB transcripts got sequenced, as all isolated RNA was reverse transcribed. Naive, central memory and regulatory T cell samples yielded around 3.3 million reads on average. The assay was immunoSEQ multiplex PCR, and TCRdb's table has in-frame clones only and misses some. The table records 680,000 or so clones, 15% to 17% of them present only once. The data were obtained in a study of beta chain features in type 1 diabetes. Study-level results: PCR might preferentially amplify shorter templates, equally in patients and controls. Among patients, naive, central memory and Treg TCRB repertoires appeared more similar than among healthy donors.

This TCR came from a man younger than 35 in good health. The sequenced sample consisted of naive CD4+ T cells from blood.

The CDR3 coding sequence is TGTGCCAGCAGGCCGGGACAGGGTAAAGAGACCCAGTACTTC. Translation: CASRPGQGKETQYF. The chain links TRBV6-5 to TRBJ2-5; TRBD1 agrees at 9 bases. The CDR3 loop spans 14 amino acids. CDR1 is MNHEY, CDR2 SVGAGI, per germline. V lost 6 bases to trimming and J lost 3 bases; unmatched junction nucleotides: 5.